A selection of T cell receptor beta chains follows, all from one sample in a study of cytomegalovirus exposure and HLA in healthy donors. The repertoire was sequenced with immunoSEQ multiplex PCR; TCRdb's copy has only in-frame clones and lacks some. The table shows roughly 180,000 clones, with about 77% occurring only once. The sequenced sample was PBMCs. The receptor source for this set is a young man in good health and CMV-seronegative. The CDR3 runs from the conserved cysteine through the conserved F or W. Each record gives: D gene, V gene, CDR3 protein. The D gene is left open where the match is weak.

>TRBD2|TRBV7-2
CASRAPGLAGGPGDTQYF
>TRBD2|TRBV28
CASRRTSGFNEQFF
>.|TRBV10-3
CAISGKGDLGYEQYF
>.|TRBV2
CASRNLGGTEAFF
>.|TRBV19
CASSIGAEPVHEQFF
>TRBD2|TRBV2
CASRLAGVYEQYF
>TRBD2|TRBV11-2
CASSLRTSGGFSTDTQYF
>TRBD1|TRBV27
CASSLDRGFGETQYF
>TRBD2|TRBV4-1
CASSQEAGVGYNEQFF
>.|TRBV5-1
CASSLATDSYEQYF
>.|TRBV4-3
CASSQSGGESYEQYF
>TRBD1|TRBV25-1
CASFRTGLSSGANVLTF
>.|TRBV29-1
CSARGSTDTQYF
>.|TRBV6-1
CASSEAWRELYEQYF
>TRBD2|TRBV4-3
CASSSQAPFGLAGGPSYEQYF
>TRBD1|TRBV2
CASSTGTAGREPQHF
>TRBD1|TRBV19
CASSIGTGFGEQYF
>.|TRBV2
CASASRVQETQYF
>TRBD2|TRBV7-9
CASSPLAGAYNEQFF
>TRBD2|TRBV7-2
CASSLELGAGYEQYF
>TRBD1|TRBV7-9
CASGDRVMNTEAFF
>.|TRBV28
CASSLGGASVYTDTQYF
>TRBD2|TRBV7-2
CASSPQAGGPNEQYF
>TRBD2|TRBV10-3
CAIRGVAGVQLNEQFF
>.|TRBV7-2
CASSIQGSYGYTF
>TRBD2|TRBV10-1
CASKGQREGTDTQYF
>.|TRBV7-3
CASSLAGANTGELFF
>TRBD1|TRBV18
CASSQGQGMNTEAFF
>.|TRBV4-1
CASSQGDGPLGSYEQYF
>TRBD1|TRBV6-6
CASSYRGPDQETQYF
>TRBD2|TRBV10-3
CAISEETTSGTRLDTQYF
>.|TRBV10-3
CAISEVGGNYEQYF
>.|TRBV7-3
CASSVAGTGELFF